These 14 T cell receptor beta chains originate from one sample sequenced in a study of cytomegalovirus exposure and HLA in healthy donors. PCR involved 60 Vbeta and 13 Jbeta primers. Assay used: immunoSEQ multiplex PCR; TCRdb lists only in-frame clones, some missing. Here the sample spans around 170,000 clones, about 78% being singletons. The sample consisted of PBMCs. Source of these receptors: a man in his 60s in good health and CMV-seronegative.

The V call is TRBV7-9, the J call TRBJ1-5; 9 bases are shared with TRBD1. V was pared by 5 bases and J by 6 bases, with 5 bases of the junction left unmatched. Germline V gene data show CDR1 as SEHNR and CDR2 as FQNEAQ (reference sequence). The CDR3 has 14 amino acids. DNA for the CDR3: TGTGCCAGCAGCCGGGACAGGGACAGTCAGCCCCAGCATTTT. Translation: CASSRDRDSQPQHF.

V is TRBV7-8 and J is TRBJ2-5; TRBD2 agrees at 7 bases. CDR1 is SGHVS, CDR2 FQNEAQ, per germline. There are 15 residues in the CDR3. Trimming cost V 4 bases and J 3 bases; bases outside gene matches: 8. The CDR3, as DNA: TGTGCCAGCAGCTCAAGGACTAGGAGGGAAGAGACCCAGTACTTC. This encodes CASSSRTRREETQYF.

The chain recombines TRBV10-3 with TRBJ1-2, with D possibly TRBD1 on 5 matching bases. Per the germline V gene, CDR1 is ENHRY and CDR2 is SYGVKD. CDR3 size: 15 residues. The V and J ends lost 2 bases and 2 bases respectively, with 12 bases between them. The CDR3 DNA is TGTGCCATCAGTGAGGGTGGGGCCGGGAACTATGGCTACACCTTC. This translates into CAISEGGAGNYGYTF.

In this sample, this clone turned up once. CDR3 protein: CASSPTGGAGNTIYF. CDR3 nucleotides: TGTGCCAGCAGCCCAACAGGGGGGGCTGGAAACACCATATATTTT. The chain recombines TRBV5-6 with TRBJ1-3, with 8 nucleotides matching TRBD1. There are 15 residues in the CDR3. Germline V gene lookup returns CDR1 SGHDT and CDR2 YYEEEE. V dropped 4 bases and J dropped 2; count of bases not matched to a gene: 5.

V usage is TRBV19 and J usage is TRBJ2-7, with 7 bases identical to TRBD1. The CDR3 is 14 amino acids. V was clipped by 4 bases and J by 2 bases; unmatched bases: 5. Per germline, CDR1 LNHDA and CDR2 SQIVND (reference sequence). CDR3 in amino acids: CASSKGTEAYEQYF. In DNA, the CDR3 is TGTGCCAGTAGTAAAGGGACAGAAGCCTACGAGCAGTACTTC.

This clone was picked up one time. The CDR3, as DNA: TGTGCCAGCAGCGTAGGGCAGGGCGATTACGAGCAGTACTTC. Its protein product is CASSVGQGDYEQYF. This chain connects TRBV9 to TRBJ2-7, with D perhaps TRBD1 (5 bases). V was pared by 0 bases and J by 4 bases, with 11 bases between. The CDR3 runs 14 residues. Germline V gene sequence: CDR1 SGDLS, CDR2 YYNGEE.

The V gene is TRBV5-1, the J gene TRBJ1-4; TRBD1 matches 9 bases. The CDR3 covers 15 residues. Per germline, CDR1 SGHRS and CDR2 YFSETQ. Trimming removed 4 bases from V and 3 bases from J; junction bases left unmatched: 4. Here the CDR3 reads CASSIYRGPNEKLFF. The CDR3 DNA reads as TGCGCCAGCAGCATATACAGGGGGCCTAATGAAAAACTGTTTTTT.

V is TRBV19 and J is TRBJ2-7, with D possibly matching TRBD1 (5 bases). Deletions cut 5 bases from V and 9 bases from J, with 20 bases between. This CDR3 has 14 residues. CDR1 and CDR2 (germline): LNHDA, SQIVND (reference sequence). CDR3 residues: CASSSGQGPVGQYF. CDR3 DNA sequence: TGTGCCAGTAGTTCCGGGCAGGGTCCCGTGGGGCAGTACTTC.

In its sample, this clone was seen a few times. The chain recombines TRBV7-2 with TRBJ1-1, with D possibly matching TRBD1 (5 bases). The CDR3 has 14 residues. Germline V gene sequence: CDR1 SGHTA, CDR2 FQGNSA. The ends were cut back, 5 bases at V and 4 bases at J, with 14 bases in the middle. The CDR3 region is CASSRDSLGTEAFF. The CDR3 DNA is TGTGCCAGCAGCCGCGACAGTTTGGGCACTGAAGCTTTCTTT.

The gene calls are TRBV7-2 and TRBJ1-4, with 7 bases fitting TRBD1. The CDR3 spans 16 residues. Germline CDR1 reads SGHTA; CDR2 reads FQGNSA. Losses at the gene ends were 4 bases for V and 4 bases for J; bases not matched to a gene: 9. The CDR3 loop is CASSSQLTGSNEKLFF. CDR3 DNA sequence: TGTGCCAGCAGCTCCCAGCTGACAGGGAGTAATGAAAAACTGTTTTTT.

The rearrangement joins TRBV11-2 to TRBJ2-7; TRBD2 might be the D (6 bases). Germline loops: CDR1 SGHAT, CDR2 FQNNGV. Deletions cut 5 bases from V and 2 bases from J, with 16 bases between. The CDR3 runs 15 residues. The CDR3 protein is CASSKNTGTPYEQYF. The CDR3 nucleotides are TGTGCCAGCAGCAAGAATACCGGGACTCCCTACGAGCAGTACTTC.

J is TRBJ1-5 and V is TRBV5-1, with D unclear. This CDR3 is 16 amino acids long. The germline V gene encodes CDR1 SGHRS and CDR2 YFSETQ. Trimming removed 0 bases from V and 3 bases from J, with 13 bases in between. CDR3 sequence reads: CASSLGPGVNNQPQHF. CDR3 nucleotide sequence: TGCGCCAGCAGCTTGGGACCCGGGGTCAACAATCAGCCCCAGCATTTT.

The genes are TRBV10-3 and TRBJ2-3; TRBD2 agrees at 10 bases. CDR1 is ENHRY, CDR2 SYGVKD, per germline. The CDR3 is 15 residues long. The ends lost 2 bases at V and 4 bases at J; junction bases unmatched: 3. CDR3 region: CAISELAGAADTQYF. The CDR3 coding sequence is TGTGCCATCAGTGAGCTAGCGGGAGCCGCAGATACGCAGTATTTT.

This clone came up a few times. The chain links TRBV5-1 to TRBJ1-5, with TRBD1 matching 8 bases. The CDR3 has 15 residues. The germline V gene encodes CDR1 SGHRS and CDR2 YFSETQ. J was trimmed by 7 bases and V by 1 base; bases with no gene match: 7. In DNA, the CDR3 is TGCGCCAGCAGCTTGTCAGGGGGCGCCCAGCAGCCCCAGCATTTT. Translation gives CASSLSGGAQQPQHF.